What follows are 32 T cell receptor beta chains derived from one specimen sequenced in a study of Ad26.COV2.S vaccination and SARS-CoV-2 variants. The treatment: about 20 received Ad26.COV2.S at low or high dose, single or two shots; roughly five received placebo; per-sample allocation not given. Specimens were obtained on day 63 following the first vaccine or placebo injection. Data came from immunoSEQ multiplex PCR; TCRdb stores just in-frame clones and leaves some out. The table records about 350,000 clones, 88% of them present only once. This sample comprised peripheral blood, obtained in a trial of Ad26.COV2.S vaccine versus placebo. Source of these receptors: a person between 18 and 59 years old who received the Ad26.COV2.S COVID-19 vaccine or a placebo.

The chain joins TRBV25-1 to TRBJ1-3; D gene unclear. Trimming removed 4 bases from V and 0 bases from J, with 10 bases in between. The CDR3 is made up of 15 amino acids. Germline V gives CDR1 MGHDK, CDR2 SYGVNS. The DNA of the CDR3 is TGTGCCAGCAGTGTTACGGGGAGCTCTGGAAACACCATATATTTT. Translation: CASSVTGSSGNTIYF.

This clone was observed once. This chain links TRBV27 with TRBJ2-7; perhaps TRBD2 as D (6 bases). In germline, CDR1 is MNHEY, CDR2 SMNVEV (reference sequence). The CDR3 consists of 15 residues. The germline V and J ends were trimmed by 5 bases and 0 bases, with 14 bases remaining between them. CDR3 region: CASSLYREFSYEQYF. CDR3 sequence (DNA): TGTGCCAGCAGTCTTTACCGGGAGTTCTCCTACGAGCAGTACTTC.

The chain recombines TRBV7-2 with TRBJ1-2; D possibly corresponds to TRBD1 (5 bases). There are 14 residues in the CDR3. Germline V gene data show CDR1 as SGHTA and CDR2 as FQGNSA. V lost 0 bases, J lost 4 bases, and 9 bases lay in between. The chain's CDR3 is CASSLATGGYGYTF. The CDR3 coding sequence is TGTGCCAGCAGCTTAGCAACCGGGGGCTATGGCTACACCTTC.

This chain uses TRBV29-1 with TRBJ2-7, with TRBD2 identical over 13 bases. V was clipped by 7 bases and J by 7 bases; unmatched bases: 7. Germline V CDR1 and CDR2: SQVTM, ANQGSEA. The CDR3 is 13 residues long. The CDR3 sequence is CSGTSGSLREQYF. For the CDR3, the DNA is TGCAGCGGGACTAGCGGGAGCTTAAGGGAGCAGTACTTC.

V is TRBV10-3 and J is TRBJ2-5; D might be TRBD2 (6 bases). Trimming cost V 6 bases and J 1 base, with 9 bases left between them. CDR3 length: 13 residues. Germline V CDR1 and CDR2: ENHRY, SYGVKD. CDR3 amino acids: CAIRGGAQETQYF. DNA of the CDR3: TGTGCCATCAGGGGGGGAGCCCAAGAGACCCAGTACTTC.

The gene calls are TRBV12-3 or TRBV12-4 and TRBJ2-5; TRBD2 aligns across 12 bases. The CDR3 covers 13 residues. Trimming cost V 7 bases and J 5 bases; bases outside gene matches: 2. The CDR3 DNA follows: TGTGCCAGCAATCTAGCGGGGGGGGAGACCCAGTACTTC. Amino acids: CASNLAGGETQYF.

V usage is TRBV19 and J usage is TRBJ2-3; TRBD1 matches at 10 bases. The CDR3 is 14 amino acids. The V segment lost 6 bases and the J segment 2 bases; nucleotides outside the gene matches: 2. Looked up from germline, CDR1 is LNHDA and CDR2 is SQIVND (reference sequence). The CDR3: CASSRQGATDTQYF. The CDR3 DNA follows: TGTGCCAGTAGCCGACAGGGGGCCACAGATACGCAGTATTTT.

In nucleotides, the CDR3 is TGTGCCAGCAGCGTCTCGGGACGGGGCCAAGTCGCCCCGAACACTGAAGCTTTCTTT. Translation gives CASSVSGRGQVAPNTEAFF. The V gene is TRBV7-6, the J gene TRBJ1-1; D is possibly TRBD1 (5 bases). Germline V lookup: CDR1 SGHVS, CDR2 FNYEAQ. The CDR3 contains 19 residues. The ends were cut back, 5 bases at V and 1 base at J, with 26 bases in the middle.

This clone was picked up a small number of times. A read error may be the cause here, since a much bigger clone is one base away. The chain couples TRBV2 to TRBJ2-2; no reliable D call. The CDR3 consists of 13 residues. The V gene's germline CDR1 is SNHLY and CDR2 FYNNEI. Between the trimmed V and J ends, which lost 2 bases and 0 bases, there was a span of 1 base. The CDR3 is CASSESNTGELFF. As DNA, the CDR3 is TGTGCCAGCAGTGAATCGAACACCGGGGAGCTGTTTTTT. Filled out from reference TRBV2 and TRBJ2-2, the complete variable domain reads EPEVTQTPSHQVTQMGQEVILRCVPISNHLYFYWYRQILGQKVEFLVSFYNNEISEKSEIFDDQFSVERPDGSNFTLKIRSTKLEDSAMYFCASSESNTGELFFGEGSRLTVL.

This clone was counted between two and nine times. V usage is TRBV5-4 and J usage is TRBJ2-5, with 7 bases fitting TRBD2. In germline, CDR1 is SGHNT, CDR2 YYREEE (reference sequence). This CDR3 has 14 amino acids. Trimming at V came to 1 base and at J to 0 bases, leaving 0 bases not matched to a gene. The CDR3 loop is CASSLSGNQETQYF. The CDR3, as DNA: TGTGCCAGCAGCTTGAGCGGGAACCAAGAGACCCAGTACTTC.

This chain joins TRBV5-8 and TRBJ2-7; D is perhaps TRBD2 (5 bases). The germline V gene has CDR1 SGHTS and CDR2 YDEGEE. The CDR3 length is 16 residues. V was trimmed by 2 bases and J by 0 bases, leaving 15 bases between them. CDR3 nucleotide sequence: TGTGCCAGCAGCTTCGCGTTCCAGCGGAGCTCCTACGAGCAGTACTTC. Protein sequence: CASSFAFQRSSYEQYF.

The chain has TRBV28 and TRBJ1-5, with a possible D match to TRBD1 (5 bases). V gave up 6 bases and J gave up 2 bases, with 14 bases separating them. The CDR3 sequence is 15 residues long. Germline CDR1 MDHEN, CDR2 SYDVKM. This chain's CDR3 is CASSYRQSGNQPQHF. DNA for the CDR3: TGTGCCAGCAGCTATAGACAGAGCGGCAATCAGCCCCAGCATTTT.

This chain joins TRBV6-4 and TRBJ1-6; D possibly corresponds to TRBD1 (5 bases). This CDR3 has 13 amino acids. Germline-derived CDR1 and CDR2 are MRHNA and SNTAGT. V was trimmed by 3 bases and J by 9 bases, leaving 9 bases between them. The CDR3 DNA reads TGTGCCAGCAGTGAGAGGGGAACTTCACCCCTCCACTTT. It encodes CASSERGTSPLHF.

V is TRBV12-3 or TRBV12-4 and J is TRBJ2-3; D gene unclear. V dropped 5 bases and J dropped 5 bases, with 11 bases sitting between them. This CDR3 comprises 13 residues. CDR3 loop: CASSPLTRDTQYF. The CDR3 bases are TGTGCCAGCAGTCCACTGACCAGAGATACGCAGTATTTT.

The CDR3 nucleotides are TGCAGCGTCTCCAGGGATCGGACATCTCGGGGAAACACCATATATTTT. It encodes CSVSRDRTSRGNTIYF. J is TRBJ1-3 and V is TRBV29-1; tentatively, D is TRBD1 (5 bases). The CDR3 extends over 16 amino acids. V was trimmed by 6 bases and J by 4 bases, leaving 22 bases between them. Germline loops: CDR1 SQVTM, CDR2 ANQGSEA.

The chain is built from TRBV5-4 and TRBJ2-7, with 7 bases fitting TRBD2. The CDR3 has 14 residues. V gave up 1 base and J gave up 5 bases; unmatched junction bases: 6. Germline lookup yields CDR1 SGHNT and CDR2 YYREEE (reference sequence). CDR3 nucleotides: TGTGCCAGCAGCTTGCCGCGGGGGACCGACGAGCAGTACTTC. This encodes CASSLPRGTDEQYF.

This chain connects TRBV3-1 (or the pseudogene TRBV3-2) to TRBJ2-3; tentatively, D is TRBD1 (5 bases). Germline V gene sequence: CDR1 LGHDT, CDR2 YNNKEL (reference sequence). The CDR3 runs 13 residues. V was cut by 6 bases and J by 1 base, with 8 bases left in between. The CDR3 DNA follows: TGTGCCAGCAGGGAAGGGGGCACAGATACGCAGTATTTT. Translated: CASREGGTDTQYF.

This sequence joins TRBV4-1 and TRBJ1-1, with unresolved D. Germline-derived CDR1 and CDR2 are MGHRA and YSYEKL. The CDR3 contains 14 residues. Trimming removed 4 bases at V and 4 bases at J, with 13 bases between. The CDR3 DNA reads as TGCGCCAGCAGCCTGAATACCGGTAGCACTGAAGCTTTCTTT. This gives the protein CASSLNTGSTEAFF.

The V and J genes are TRBV7-6 and TRBJ2-3; 7 bases agree with TRBD1. V was clipped by 5 bases and J by 0 bases; unmatched bases: 8. The CDR3 extends over 16 amino acids. Germline V gene data show CDR1 as SGHVS and CDR2 as FNYEAQ. The CDR3 coding sequence is TGTGCCAGCAGCCGAAGGACAGGTCCTAGCACAGATACGCAGTATTTT. Translating it yields CASSRRTGPSTDTQYF.

The chain has TRBV5-5 and TRBJ2-5; D is unclear. Germline CDR1 reads SGHKS; CDR2 reads YYEKEE (reference sequence). CDR3 length equals 12 residues. Trimming took off 1 base at V and 5 bases at J, with 6 bases between the two ends. In nucleotides, the CDR3 is TGTGCCAGCAGCTTGAATGGCGAGACCCAGTACTTC. Protein: CASSLNGETQYF.

The chain combines TRBV15 with TRBJ1-6, with TRBD1 identical over 10 bases. The ends lost 3 bases at V and 7 bases at J; junction bases unmatched: 15. Per the germline V gene, CDR1 is LNHNV and CDR2 is YYDKDF (reference sequence). CDR3 length: 19 residues. The CDR3 DNA sequence: TGTGCCACCAGCAGCAGTGGGACAGGGGTTTACGCCCGAAATTCACCCCTCCACTTT. Its protein is CATSSSGTGVYARNSPLHF.

This CDR3 is CASSESTGGWTGELFF. In nucleotides, the CDR3 is TGTGCCAGCAGTGAATCTACAGGGGGCTGGACCGGGGAGCTGTTTTTT. The rearrangement joins TRBV2 to TRBJ2-2; TRBD1 aligns across 9 bases. Trimming removed 2 bases from V and 5 bases from J; junction bases left unmatched: 6. The CDR3 has 16 residues. Germline V gene lookup returns CDR1 SNHLY and CDR2 FYNNEI. Based on the CDR3 plus reference TRBV2 and TRBJ2-2, the full variable domain is EPEVTQTPSHQVTQMGQEVILRCVPISNHLYFYWYRQILGQKVEFLVSFYNNEISEKSEIFDDQFSVERPDGSNFTLKIRSTKLEDSAMYFCASSESTGGWTGELFFGEGSRLTVL.

This chain connects TRBV10-2 to TRBJ1-2; D is undetermined. The CDR3 consists of 14 residues. In germline, CDR1 is WSHSY, CDR2 SAAADI. Trimming took off 3 bases at V and 3 bases at J, with 11 bases between the two ends. CDR3: CASSDSGSHYGYTF. The CDR3 coding sequence is TGCGCCAGCAGTGACAGTGGAAGTCACTATGGCTACACCTTC.

The V and J genes are TRBV28 and TRBJ2-7; TRBD1 or TRBD2 may be the D gene (6 bases each). CDR1 MDHEN and CDR2 SYDVKM come from the germline V gene. This CDR3 has 13 residues. V lost 8 bases, J lost 3 bases, and 14 bases lay in between. Written as DNA, the CDR3 is TGTGCCAGCCGTCAAGAGGGGGGCTACGAGCAGTACTTC. It specifies CASRQEGGYEQYF.

The chain uses TRBV4-2 and TRBJ1-2, with D possibly TRBD1 on 5 matching bases. This CDR3 comprises 18 residues. Germline-derived CDR1 and CDR2 are LGHNA and YNFKEQ. Trimming took off 1 base at V and 7 bases at J, with 25 bases between the two ends. CDR3 nucleotides: TGTGCCAGCAGCCAAGGAGGTACGGGCCGGGGGATACGCCTTGGCTACACCTTC. Amino acids: CASSQGGTGRGIRLGYTF.

Note on this clone: Being one base from a much bigger clone, this may be a read error. This CDR3 is also generated by other DNA sequences in the sample. The chain has TRBV7-3 and TRBJ2-3; D uncertain. This CDR3 is 12 amino acids long. Germline assignment: CDR1 SGHTA and CDR2 FQGTGA. Trimming stripped 5 bases from V and 0 bases from J, with 3 bases between. The CDR3 coding sequence is TGTGCCAGCAGCCAGAGCACAGATACGCAGTATTTT. Translated: CASSQSTDTQYF.

The chain joins TRBV11-3 to TRBJ2-2, with TRBD1 as a possible D gene (6 bases). CDR3 size: 17 residues. Looked up from germline, CDR1 is SGHNT and CDR2 is YENEEA. Trimming took 1 base from V and 4 from J, leaving 16 bases between them. The CDR3 bases are TGTGCCAGCAGCTTAGCTACAGGGACAAGGGGCACCGGGGAGCTGTTTTTT. Amino acid sequence: CASSLATGTRGTGELFF.

The gene calls are TRBV2 and TRBJ1-5, with D possibly being TRBD1 (6 bases). Looked up from germline, CDR1 is SNHLY and CDR2 is FYNNEI. The CDR3 contains 17 residues. Trimming took 5 bases from V and 3 from J, leaving 20 bases between them. CDR3 bases: TGTGCCAGCAGTCGCCCCGGGACACTGACTTACAATCAGCCCCAGCATTTT. It is translated as CASSRPGTLTYNQPQHF.

The rearrangement uses TRBV18 and TRBJ2-7; D might be TRBD1 (5 bases). Germline-derived CDR1 and CDR2 are KGHSH and LQKENI. CDR3 length: 18 amino acids. V was shortened by 1 base and J by 1 base, with 20 bases between the two germline ends. CDR3 bases: TGTGCCAGCTCACCACTAGGAAGGGGCACTACAACTTCCTACGAGCAGTACTTC. Its translation is CASSPLGRGTTTSYEQYF.

The chain has TRBV7-2 and TRBJ2-2; no definite D call. V was cut by 1 base and J by 2 bases, with 5 bases left in between. CDR3 size: 14 residues. Germline CDR1 is SGHTA and CDR2 is FQGNSA. The CDR3 is CASSLEGNTGELFF. Here the CDR3 DNA reads TGTGCCAGCAGCTTAGAGGGCAACACCGGGGAGCTGTTTTTT.

CDR3 sequence reads: CASMGTGAMNTEAFF. The CDR3 DNA follows: TGTGCCAGTATGGGGACAGGAGCTATGAACACTGAAGCTTTCTTT. The genes are TRBV19 and TRBJ1-1; 8 bases line up with TRBD1. The CDR3 consists of 15 residues. CDR1 is LNHDA and CDR2 is SQIVND in the germline V gene (reference sequence). Unmatched junction bases numbered 7, after V lost 7 bases and J lost 0 bases.

The rearrangement joins TRBV29-1 to TRBJ2-1, with 8 nucleotides matching TRBD1. In germline, CDR1 is SQVTM, CDR2 ANQGSEA. The V gene end was trimmed by 6 bases and the J gene end by 15 bases; junction bases not matched to a gene: 16. CDR3 length: 13 residues. The CDR3 reads CSVANRGTEMAFF. The CDR3 DNA reads TGCAGCGTAGCAAACAGGGGGACGGAGATGGCGTTCTTC.